This TCR beta chain stems from a study of blood T cell repertoires in COVID-19 (TCRdb year 2020). For the wider study: The collaborator samples originated in the United States, Italy and Spain and spanned the acute and convalescent phases of COVID-19. The material from the prospective study consisted of cDNA or gDNA derived from T cells, B-cell-depleted T cells, or PBMCs. The dataset comprised deeply sampled blood TCRbeta repertoires from subjects exposed to, actively infected with, or recovered from COVID-19. The repertoires were released in a freely available public database intended as a resource for research on the immune response to SARS-CoV-2. Samples were obtained from the ongoing ImmuneRACE study (first 160 participants) and from about 1,300 subjects provided by 6 global collaborators. A de-identified subject ID, COVID-19 status, age in years and sex were almost always included in the sample metadata. Where HLA class I and class II types were available, the types were taken from metadata supplied by the sample provider, not from assay-based typing.

On the study overall, not on this receptor specifically: Clinical and demographic metadata were provided uncurated, with the amount varying by source and participant.

Of note for this clone: Its antigen has not been determined. No base-level quality is on record; no much larger clone is a single base apart.

Samples from volunteer blood donors who had recovered from COVID-19 were contributed by a second Seattle source. Each collaborating institution followed its own protocols to collect whole blood in K2EDTA tubes. Collaborator samples were shipped for TCRbeta analysis as frozen whole blood, isolated PBMCs, or DNA extracted from either sample type. The immunoSEQ Assay, a bias-controlled multiplex PCR, was used to amplify TCRbeta CDR3 regions from genomic DNA. The paper's data handling went like this. Within the assay, amplification of reference gene primers was used to estimate how many nucleated cells each sample contained. To quantify the absolute abundance of each unique TCRbeta CDR3 rearrangement, sequence reads were collapsed and filtered. For each sample, productive Simpson clonality was calculated as the square root of Simpson's diversity index over productive rearrangements. In its TCRdb copy, this immuneACCESS table keeps in-frame sequences only and misses some clones. Where compared with another copy, unresolved V genes explain less than half of these, and the others have no known cause. That table gives V, J and clone size, and the DNA gave D and trimming. Present in this sample are some 300,000 clones, around 88% of which were seen just once. The ten largest clones capture 6.9% of the sample.

The sample consisted of peripheral blood. The sequence was collected from a woman in her twenties or thirties who had recovered from COVID-19.

Read as DNA, the sequence is TGTGCCAGCAGCTCAGGGACAGCCCACTACGAGCAGTACTTC. Its translation is CASSSGTAHYEQYF. This chain is built from TRBV11-3 and TRBJ2-7; 7 middle bases align to TRBD1. From the cysteine up to the phenylalanine, the CDR3 has a length of 14 residues. Only the CDR3 region is kept as DNA, spanning 42 bases read in frame from base 1. Per the germline V gene, SGHNT is the CDR1 and YENEEA is the CDR2. For this chain, trimming is 4 bases at the V end and 3 bases at the J end, and the number of junction bases without a gene match is 6.